This T cell receptor beta chain was sequenced during a study of Graves' ophthalmopathy and Graves' hyperthyroidism. Ineligible for inclusion were patients with other autoimmune diseases, uncontrolled infections, pregnancy or lactation. The diagnosis combined clinical symptoms, thyroxine, TRAb, thyroid ultrasound and orbital computed tomography scans. The PBMCs used were ones drawn from 7.5 to 10 ml of fresh peripheral blood. This CDR3 is 16 amino acids long. The V gene's germline CDR1 is SGHVS and CDR2 FQNEAQ. V lost 1 base and J 2 bases, leaving 12 bases between the germline ends. RNA transcripts were the source from which TCR beta CDR3 regions were amplified. HTBI primers primed a first-round RT-PCR, and a second-round multiplex PCR followed. TCRdb called the multiplex PCR reads again in MiXCR, with one record for every CDR3 protein. Of about 500,000 distinct CDR3 sequences listed, around 15% are singletons.

This receptor was obtained from a young woman with Graves' ophthalmopathy. The V gene is TRBV7-8, the J gene TRBJ1-3; possible D gene TRBD1, 6 bases. Sample: blood. For the CDR3, the DNA is TGTGCCAGCAGCTTAGGGGCAGGGGAGACTGGAAACACCATATATTTT. Protein: CASSLGAGETGNTIYF.